This TCR beta chain was sequenced during a study of OX40 agonist ivuxolimab in advanced cancers. Whole-study results and caveats: It was not determined which antigens were specifically recognized by the peripheral T cells that had undergone clonal expansion. With doses of 0.1-3.0 mg/kg, partial responders showed among the lowest clonal expansion. CD4+ T cells averaged fewer expanded clones than CD8+ T cells.

In regard to this clone: Its cognate antigen is unknown.

Germline assignment: CDR1 SGHKS and CDR2 YYEKEE (reference sequence). Unmatched junction bases numbered 7, after V lost 3 bases and J lost 5 bases. The CDR3 spans 15 residues. Produced via immunoSEQ multiplex PCR; TCRdb's table is partial and in-frame only. The sample consists of over 40,000 clones, roughly 84% of them appearing once. The sequence was collected from an adult with an advanced solid tumor such as melanoma, head and neck, liver or kidney cancer. Here the sequenced sample was CD4+ or CD8+ T cells sorted from blood, taken in a trial of the OX40 agonist ivuxolimab. The chain has TRBV5-5 and TRBJ1-4; 7 bases match TRBD1. The CDR3, as DNA: TGTGCCAGCAGCTCGAATACAGGGGCGAATGAAAAACTGTTTTTT. Translated, it gives CASSSNTGANEKLFF. Together with reference TRBV5-5 and TRBJ1-4, the CDR3 gives the full variable domain: DAGVTQSPTHLIKTRGQQVTLRCSPISGHKSVSWYQQVLGQGPQFIFQYYEKEERGRGNFPDRFSARQFPNYSSELNVNALLLGDSALYLCASSSNTGANEKLFFGSGTQLSVL.